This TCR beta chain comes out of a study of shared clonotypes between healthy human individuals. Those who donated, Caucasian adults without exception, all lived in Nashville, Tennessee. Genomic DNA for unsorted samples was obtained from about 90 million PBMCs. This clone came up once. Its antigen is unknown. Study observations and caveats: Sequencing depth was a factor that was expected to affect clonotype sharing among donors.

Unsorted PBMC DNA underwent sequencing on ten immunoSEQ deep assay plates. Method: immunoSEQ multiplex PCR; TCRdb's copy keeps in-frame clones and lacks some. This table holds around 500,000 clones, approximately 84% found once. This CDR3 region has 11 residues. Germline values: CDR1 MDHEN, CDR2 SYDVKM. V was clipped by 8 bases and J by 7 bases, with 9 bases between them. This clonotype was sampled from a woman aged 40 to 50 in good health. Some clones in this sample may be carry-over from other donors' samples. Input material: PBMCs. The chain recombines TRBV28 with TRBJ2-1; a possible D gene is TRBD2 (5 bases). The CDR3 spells CASRGLNEQFF. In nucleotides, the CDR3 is TGTGCCAGCCGCGGGTTAAATGAGCAGTTCTTC. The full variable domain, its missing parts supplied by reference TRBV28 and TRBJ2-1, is DVKVTQSSRYLVKRTGEKVFLECVQDMDHENMFWYRQDPGLGLRLIYFSYDVKMKEKGDIPEGYSVSREKKERFSLILESASTNQTSMYLCASRGLNEQFFGPGTRLTVL.